This T cell receptor (beta chain) is from a study of neurological immune-mediated disorders. As to time point: longitudinal time-point 2. This clonotype was counted many times. The CDR3 is 14 residues long. V lost 1 base, J lost 4 bases, and 8 bases lay in between. Germline V gene sequence: CDR1 LGHNA, CDR2 YSLEER. TCRdb recomputed calls from the 5' RACE reads with MiXCR, one row per CDR3 protein. The sample carries about 33,000 distinct CDR3 sequences, around an eighth recorded once. Sample: PBMCs. The origin of this receptor is a woman aged 40 to 50 in good health. The J gene is TRBJ2-1, the V gene TRBV4-3, with a weak D call TRBD2 (5 bases). The CDR3 here is CASSQATKYNEQFF. The DNA for the CDR3 is TGCGCCAGCAGCCAAGCGACTAAATACAATGAGCAGTTCTTC.